A selection of T cell receptor beta chains follows, all from one sample in a study of OX40 agonist ivuxolimab in advanced cancers. Data came from immunoSEQ multiplex PCR; TCRdb stores just in-frame clones and leaves some out. The sample consists of 57,000 or so clones, 86% of them appearing once. Sample: CD4+ or CD8+ T cells sorted from blood, taken in a trial of the OX40 agonist ivuxolimab. These TCRs come from an adult with an advanced solid tumor such as melanoma, head and neck, liver or kidney cancer. Both conserved end residues are part of each CDR3.

V: TRBV6-5
J: TRBJ1-1
CDR3: CASRPPKGMGTEAFF

V: TRBV2
J: TRBJ1-2
CDR3: CASSVASLYGYTF

V: TRBV6-5
J: TRBJ1-2
CDR3: CASSYSRRLHGYTF

V: TRBV6-1
J: TRBJ2-7
CDR3: CASSEQSYEQYF

V: TRBV5-8
J: TRBJ1-1
CDR3: CASSLRLGPLNTEAFF

V: TRBV19
J: TRBJ1-2
CDR3: CASSVRQFGYGYTF

V: TRBV18
J: TRBJ1-2
CDR3: CASSPGTGPGYYGYTF

V: TRBV11-3
J: TRBJ2-1
CDR3: CASSLEIAGGPVGEQFF

V: TRBV18
J: TRBJ2-2
CDR3: CASSPSNKRETGELFF

V: TRBV5-1
J: TRBJ2-3
CDR3: CASSGGTGTVTDTQYF

V: TRBV10-3
J: TRBJ2-3
CDR3: CAISSGQDRTDTQYF

V: TRBV11-3
J: TRBJ2-1
CDR3: CASSPGTSGGRSSYNEQFF

V: TRBV7-2
J: TRBJ1-3
CDR3: CASSWARGNTIYF

V: TRBV2
J: TRBJ1-1
CDR3: CAKNRGPDTEAFF

V: TRBV5-8
J: TRBJ1-4
CDR3: CASSPGQGTTNEKLFF

V: TRBV29-1
J: TRBJ2-7
CDR3: CSVKTSGYEQYF

V: TRBV12-5
J: TRBJ1-6
CDR3: CASGYDNYNSPLHF

V: TRBV2
J: TRBJ1-5
CDR3: CASSEAFRGAQPQHF

V: TRBV7-9
J: TRBJ2-2
CDR3: CASFRGTNTGELFF

V: TRBV30
J: TRBJ2-7
CDR3: CAWSGRGGAYEQYF

V: TRBV15
J: TRBJ1-2
CDR3: CATSRGPPGTYGYTF

V: TRBV19
J: TRBJ1-5
CDR3: CASSYRGNQPQHF

V: TRBV13
J: TRBJ1-2
CDR3: CASSYARLGVNYGYTF

V: TRBV5-5
J: TRBJ1-1
CDR3: CASSFLTGIGKDTEAFF